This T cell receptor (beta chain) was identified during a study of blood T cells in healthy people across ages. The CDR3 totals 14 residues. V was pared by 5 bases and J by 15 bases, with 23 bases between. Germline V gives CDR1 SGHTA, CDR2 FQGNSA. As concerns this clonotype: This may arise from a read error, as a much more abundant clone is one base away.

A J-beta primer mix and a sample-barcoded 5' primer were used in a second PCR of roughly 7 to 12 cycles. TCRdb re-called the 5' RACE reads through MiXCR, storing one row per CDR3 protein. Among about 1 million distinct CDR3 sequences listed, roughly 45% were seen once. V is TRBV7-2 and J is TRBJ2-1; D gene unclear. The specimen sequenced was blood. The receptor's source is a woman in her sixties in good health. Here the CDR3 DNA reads TGTGCCAGCAGCGTGGGTGTCCCAGCGCCAAACTGGTTCTTC. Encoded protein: CASSVGVPAPNWFF.